What follows are 17 T cell receptor beta chains derived from one specimen sequenced in a study of T cell changes during pregnancy in multiple sclerosis (dated by TCRdb to 2018 to 2020). The protocol used for the library was the immunoSEQ multiplex PCR assay. As stored in TCRdb, this immuneACCESS dataset retains in-frame rearrangements with V and J assigned. A fraction of the clones does not appear; measured against another copy, unresolved V genes explain less than half of the discrepancy, and the remainder lacks a known reason. This sample gives roughly 110,000 clones in total; 85% to 95% of them show up just once. Together, the top ten hold roughly 0.82% of the sample. Sample: peripheral blood, taken in the third trimester of pregnancy. These receptors all come from a female donor in good health, enrolled as a control in a pregnancy study.

V usage is TRBV19 and J usage is TRBJ2-6, with no clear D. The CDR3 has 15 amino acids. Per germline, CDR1 LNHDA and CDR2 SQIVND (reference sequence). The V end was cut by 8 bases, the J end by 0 bases, with 11 bases between. Here the CDR3 reads CASAQLSSGANVLTF. For the CDR3, the DNA is TGTGCCAGTGCCCAACTGAGCTCTGGGGCCAACGTCCTGACTTTC.

This chain joins TRBV7-2 and TRBJ1-5; tentatively, D is TRBD1 (5 bases). Germline CDR1 is SGHTA and CDR2 is FQGNSA. This CDR3 is 14 amino acids long. V was trimmed by 7 bases and J by 5 bases, leaving 15 bases between them. CDR3 sequence reads: CASTSGISYQPQHF. The DNA of the CDR3 is TGTGCCAGCACCTCAGGGATTTCCTATCAGCCCCAGCATTTT.

V and J are TRBV28 and TRBJ2-7; D is unclear. Germline V gene lookup returns CDR1 MDHEN and CDR2 SYDVKM. The CDR3 sequence is 13 residues long. V lost 10 bases and J lost 2, with 15 bases in between. The DNA of the CDR3 is TGTGCCACCCACGCAGGTCTTACCTACGAGCAGTACTTC. Translation: CATHAGLTYEQYF.

The V gene is TRBV7-2, the J gene TRBJ2-3; D might be TRBD2 (5 bases). The germline V and J ends were trimmed by 1 base and 5 bases, with 7 bases remaining between them. CDR3 length equals 13 residues. Germline loops: CDR1 SGHTA, CDR2 FQGNSA. CDR3 sequence (DNA): TGTGCCAGCAGCTTAGTCCGGGGAGATACGCAGTATTTT. Protein sequence: CASSLVRGDTQYF. The complete variable domain, with remaining parts taken from reference TRBV7-2 and TRBJ2-3, reads GAGVSQSPSNKVTEKGKDVELRCDPISGHTALYWYRQSLGQGLEFLIYFQGNSAPDKSGLPSDRFSAERTGGSVSTLTIQRTQQEDSAVYLCASSLVRGDTQYFGPGTRLTVL.

This chain connects TRBV5-8 to TRBJ2-3; D gene ambiguous. The germline CDR1 and CDR2 sequences are SGHTS and YDEGEE. The CDR3 runs to 15 residues. The ends were cut back, 5 bases at V and 2 bases at J, with 15 bases in the middle. In DNA form, the CDR3 reads TGTGCCAGCAGTTCCAGGAAGGCGAACACAGATACGCAGTATTTT. Translation: CASSSRKANTDTQYF.

The chain uses TRBV9 and TRBJ2-7, with a weak D call TRBD2 (5 bases). Trimming took 0 bases from V and 5 from J, leaving 12 bases between them. The CDR3 sequence is 14 residues long. The germline gives CDR1 SGDLS, CDR2 YYNGEE. In DNA, the CDR3 is TGTGCCAGCAGCGTAGCTGGGAGTCCCAACGAGCAGTACTTC. Translation gives CASSVAGSPNEQYF.

The J gene is TRBJ2-1, the V gene TRBV10-3, with 9 bases lining up with TRBD1. The CDR3 spans 17 residues. The germline V gene has CDR1 ENHRY and CDR2 SYGVKD. V lost 5 bases, J lost 10 bases, and 18 bases stayed unmatched. CDR3 sequence reads: CAISLTGGEVLVREQFF. The CDR3 DNA is TGTGCCATCAGTCTTACAGGGGGCGAAGTTCTAGTAAGGGAGCAGTTCTTC.

The chain employs TRBV2 and TRBJ1-2; 7 bases map to TRBD1. This CDR3 region has 13 residues. The germline gives CDR1 SNHLY, CDR2 FYNNEI. J lost 4 bases, V lost 3 bases, and 2 bases had no gene match. CDR3 sequence (DNA): TGTGCCAGCAGTGATGGGACAGCCTATGGCTACACCTTC. As protein: CASSDGTAYGYTF.

The CDR3 DNA is TGTGCCAGCTCACCAATGCAGGGGGGAACCGGGGAGCTGTTTTTT. As protein: CASSPMQGGTGELFF. The V gene is TRBV18, the J gene TRBJ2-2; D may be TRBD1 (7 bases). CDR3 length: 15 residues. V lost 2 bases and J 5 bases, leaving 12 bases between the germline ends. The germline gives CDR1 KGHSH, CDR2 LQKENI.

The chain recombines TRBV2 with TRBJ1-2; the D is unclear. V was trimmed by 5 bases and J by 1 base, leaving 11 bases between them. Germline V gene lookup returns CDR1 SNHLY and CDR2 FYNNEI. The CDR3 has 14 residues. The CDR3 coding sequence is TGTGCCAGCAGTACCATAAGCGGTAACTATGGCTACACCTTC. It yields the protein CASSTISGNYGYTF.

The V and J genes are TRBV7-8 and TRBJ2-3; weak D call: TRBD1 (6 bases). The CDR3 has 15 amino acids. The ends were cut back, 5 bases at V and 4 bases at J, with 16 bases in the middle. CDR1 SGHVS and CDR2 FQNEAQ come from the germline V gene. For the CDR3, the DNA is TGTGCCAGCAGCAGTGGGACAACCAGGTCAGATACGCAGTATTTT. Its translation is CASSSGTTRSDTQYF.

The chain joins TRBV30 to TRBJ2-5; D possibly corresponds to TRBD2 (5 bases). The CDR3 contains 12 residues. The ends were cut back, 4 bases at V and 1 base at J, with 7 bases in the middle. CDR1 is GTSNPN, CDR2 SVGIG, per germline (reference sequence). The CDR3 is CAWNGLQETQYF. CDR3 bases: TGTGCCTGGAATGGACTCCAAGAGACCCAGTACTTC.

V and J are TRBV27 and TRBJ1-5; possible D gene TRBD1, 6 bases. With 5 bases removed from V and 4 bases from J, the gap between germline ends came to 12 bases. Germline-derived CDR1 and CDR2 are MNHEY and SMNVEV (reference sequence). This CDR3 spans 14 amino acids. Written as DNA, the CDR3 is TGTGCCAGCAGTCCACACGGACAGAATCAGCCCCAGCATTTT. Its translation: CASSPHGQNQPQHF.

The chain combines TRBV7-2 with TRBJ1-1; 12 positions match TRBD1. The CDR3 contains 15 residues. The junction had 7 bases not matched to a gene; V was cut back by 5 bases and J by 6 bases. Germline CDR1 and CDR2: SGHTA and FQGNSA. CDR3 coding DNA: TGTGCCAGCAGCCCCGGGACAGGGGGCTCGGCTGAAGCTTTCTTT. It yields the protein CASSPGTGGSAEAFF.

This chain joins TRBV5-5 and TRBJ1-1; 7 nucleotides align to TRBD1. The CDR3 contains 13 residues. Germline-derived CDR1 and CDR2 are SGHKS and YYEKEE (reference sequence). Trimming took 4 bases from V and 6 from J; bases not matched to a gene: 6. In nucleotides, the CDR3 is TGTGCCAGCAGCATATACAGGGGATCTGAAGCTTTCTTT. Translated: CASSIYRGSEAFF.

The genes are TRBV30 and TRBJ2-6; D is possibly TRBD2 (5 bases). The CDR3 length is 15 residues. Germline V gene lookup returns CDR1 GTSNPN and CDR2 SVGIG (reference sequence). V was pared by 0 bases and J by 0 bases, with 6 bases between. CDR3 DNA sequence: TGTGCCTGGAGTGTACTAGGCTCTGGGGCCAACGTCCTGACTTTC. It yields the protein CAWSVLGSGANVLTF.

This clone was observed once. The chain joins TRBV25-1 to TRBJ2-5, with 12 bases lining up with TRBD1. Trimming took 1 base from V and 4 from J; bases not matched to a gene: 4. This CDR3 has 16 amino acids. CDR1 is MGHDK, CDR2 SYGVNS, per germline. The CDR3 region has the DNA TGTGCCAGCAGTGAATTTTTGGGACAGGGGGCAGAGACCCAGTACTTC. It specifies CASSEFLGQGAETQYF.